Reported below is one T cell receptor beta chain. The repertoire was sequenced with immunoSEQ multiplex PCR; TCRdb's copy has only in-frame clones and lacks some. The repertoire holds some 350,000 clones, with approximately 86% as singletons. This sample is part of a study of blood T cell repertoires in COVID-19. CDR1 is SGHTA, CDR2 FQGTGA, per germline. The V and J ends lost 4 bases and 8 bases, in that order; junction bases with no gene match: 12. The CDR3 runs to 15 residues. This TCR derives from a human donor in a cohort sampled during active COVID-19. This chain uses TRBV7-3 with TRBJ1-1, with 8 bases aligning to TRBD1. Specimen: peripheral blood. The CDR3 reads CASSSIPPGGAEAFF. CDR3 coding DNA: TGTGCCAGCAGCTCTATTCCCCCAGGGGGCGCAGAAGCTTTCTTT. Looking up the rest from reference TRBV7-3 and TRBJ1-1 gives the full variable domain: GAGVSQTPSNKVTEKGKYVELRCDPISGHTALYWYRQSLGQGPEFLIYFQGTGAADDSGLPNDRFFAVRPEGSVSTLKIQRTERGDSAVYLCASSSIPPGGAEAFFGQGTRLTVV.